Shown below are 5 T cell receptor beta chains from a single sample sequenced in a study of Ad26.COV2.S vaccination and SARS-CoV-2 variants. TCRdb keeps only in-frame clones here, not all; method: immunoSEQ multiplex PCR. The sample has roughly 400,000 clones; over 80% are singletons. As for treatment: around 19 received Ad26.COV2.S at low or high dose, single or two shots; about 5 received placebo; per-sample allocation not given. Following the first vaccine or placebo injection, samples were taken on day 63. Material: peripheral blood, obtained in a trial of Ad26.COV2.S vaccine versus placebo. The receptor set was obtained from a person aged 18-60 years who received the Ad26.COV2.S COVID-19 vaccine or a placebo.

The rearrangement links TRBV7-2 to TRBJ2-1; the match to TRBD1 covers 7 bases. V lost 3 bases and J lost 5; bases outside the gene matches: 7. The CDR3 is made up of 15 amino acids. Per germline, CDR1 SGHTA and CDR2 FQGNSA. The CDR3 loop reads CASSFPGTAHNEQFF. The CDR3 DNA follows: TGTGCCAGCAGCTTCCCGGGGACAGCCCACAATGAGCAGTTCTTC.

The chain is built from TRBV28 and TRBJ2-1; TRBD2 agrees at 11 bases. The germline V gene encodes CDR1 MDHEN and CDR2 SYDVKM. The CDR3 has 14 residues. J gave up 8 bases and V 7 bases, and 7 bases lay outside the gene matches. This CDR3 reads CASISGGAKYEQFF. As DNA, the CDR3 is TGTGCCAGCATTAGCGGGGGGGCCAAGTATGAGCAGTTCTTC.

The chain combines TRBV19 with TRBJ2-7, with a tentative D call TRBD2 (6 bases). Germline V lookup: CDR1 LNHDA, CDR2 SQIVND (reference sequence). The V end lost 3 bases, the J end lost 6 bases, and 12 bases lay between the germline ends. This CDR3 is 13 amino acids long. CDR3 residues: CASSMVKGLEQYF. The CDR3 DNA is TGTGCCAGTAGTATGGTGAAGGGACTCGAGCAGTACTTC.

The CDR3 coding sequence is TGTGCCAGCAGCTCCTCCGGGGTGGGCTATGGCTACACCTTC. It yields the protein CASSSSGVGYGYTF. The chain joins TRBV7-9 to TRBJ1-2; unclear D gene. Deletions cut 4 bases from V and 4 bases from J, with 13 bases between. The CDR3 has 14 residues. From germline, CDR1 is SEHNR and CDR2 FQNEAQ (reference sequence).

The chain is built from TRBV4-3 and TRBJ2-2; the D is unclear. The V gene's germline CDR1 is LGHNA and CDR2 YSLEER. Trimming stripped 4 bases from V and 2 bases from J, with 11 bases between. CDR3 length: 15 residues. This CDR3 reads CASSLLHRNTGELFF. CDR3 nucleotides: TGCGCCAGCAGCCTCCTACACCGTAACACCGGGGAGCTGTTTTTT.